This is a list of T cell receptor beta chains from one sample in a study of blood T cell repertoires in COVID-19. Measured with immunoSEQ multiplex PCR; TCRdb has only the in-frame clones, and not every one. The data show about 190,000 clones, with 70% to 90% seen just once and roughly 21% held by the top ten. The sample taken for sequencing was peripheral blood. These receptors all stem from a man aged 55 to 70 with active or convalescent COVID-19. CDR3s include the opening cysteine and the closing phenylalanine or tryptophan. D genes are given only for firm matches. Not all rows give a size; the values are once, few, many and, for expanded clones, a class.

abundance: NA
v_gene: TRBV5-1
d_gene: TRBD1
j_gene: TRBJ1-1
CDR3aa: CASSLGTGGYTEAFF
CDR3nt: TGCGCCAGCAGCTTGGGGACAGGGGGCTATACTGAAGCTTTCTTT

abundance: NA
v_gene: TRBV6-2/TRBV6-3
d_gene: NA
j_gene: TRBJ1-1
CDR3aa: CASSLGGRTEAFF
CDR3nt: TGTGCCAGCAGCCTGGGGGGGAGGACTGAAGCTTTCTTT

abundance: NA
v_gene: TRBV6-1
d_gene: NA
j_gene: TRBJ1-5
CDR3aa: CASSERGGLPQHF
CDR3nt: TGTGCCAGCAGTGAACGGGGGGGGCTGCCCCAGCATTTT

abundance: NA
v_gene: TRBV20-1
d_gene: NA
j_gene: TRBJ1-5
CDR3aa: CSASAGDQPQHF
CDR3nt: TGCAGTGCTAGTGCAGGGGATCAGCCCCAGCATTTT

abundance: NA
v_gene: TRBV4-2
d_gene: TRBD1
j_gene: TRBJ1-2
CDR3aa: CASSLGQGDGYTF
CDR3nt: TGTGCCAGCAGCCTGGGACAGGGGGACGGCTACACCTTC

abundance: once
v_gene: TRBV10-3
d_gene: NA
j_gene: TRBJ2-5
CDR3aa: CAISDPRNQETQYF
CDR3nt: TGTGCCATCAGTGACCCTAGAAACCAAGAGACCCAGTACTTC

abundance: NA
v_gene: TRBV4-1
d_gene: TRBD1
j_gene: TRBJ1-4
CDR3aa: CASSHPTGEGSNEKLFF
CDR3nt: TGCGCCAGCAGCCATCCGACAGGGGAGGGGTCTAATGAAAAACTGTTTTTT

abundance: NA
v_gene: TRBV9
d_gene: NA
j_gene: TRBJ1-1
CDR3aa: CASSVAGRTEAFF
CDR3nt: TGTGCCAGCAGCGTAGCGGGTCGCACTGAAGCTTTCTTT

abundance: NA
v_gene: TRBV7-3
d_gene: TRBD1
j_gene: TRBJ2-1
CDR3aa: CASSLERQGVPFF
CDR3nt: TGTGCCAGCAGCTTGGAACGACAGGGGGTACCGTTCTTC

abundance: NA
v_gene: TRBV5-6
d_gene: TRBD1
j_gene: TRBJ1-1
CDR3aa: CASSPRTGLNTEAFF
CDR3nt: TGTGCCAGCAGCCCTAGGACAGGGCTGAACACTGAAGCTTTCTTT

abundance: NA
v_gene: TRBV28
d_gene: NA
j_gene: TRBJ1-2
CDR3aa: CASSSDSPYLSF
CDR3nt: TGTGCCAGCAGCTCGGACAGCCCCTACCTCTCTTTC

abundance: NA
v_gene: TRBV19
d_gene: NA
j_gene: TRBJ2-7
CDR3aa: CASSIAREDEQYF
CDR3nt: TGTGCCAGTAGTATAGCCAGGGAAGACGAGCAGTACTTC

abundance: once
v_gene: TRBV5-4
d_gene: NA
j_gene: TRBJ2-6
CDR3aa: CASSPGNSGANVLTF
CDR3nt: TGTGCCAGCAGCCCAGGGAACTCTGGGGCCAACGTCCTGACTTTC

abundance: once
v_gene: TRBV27
d_gene: TRBD1
j_gene: TRBJ2-7
CDR3aa: CASSFAGGGVYEQYF
CDR3nt: TGTGCCAGCAGTTTTGCAGGGGGCGGTGTCTACGAGCAGTACTTC

abundance: NA
v_gene: TRBV23-1
d_gene: TRBD1
j_gene: TRBJ1-5
CDR3aa: CASSQPLTGGVSNQPQHF
CDR3nt: TGCGCCAGCAGTCAGCCTCTGACAGGGGGCGTGAGCAATCAGCCCCAGCATTTT

abundance: once
v_gene: TRBV27
d_gene: NA
j_gene: TRBJ2-3
CDR3aa: CASSRTPGLADTQYF
CDR3nt: TGTGCCAGCAGCCGGACCCCGGGGTTAGCAGATACGCAGTATTTT

abundance: NA
v_gene: TRBV9
d_gene: TRBD1
j_gene: TRBJ1-1
CDR3aa: CASSADRVGIAFF
CDR3nt: TGTGCCAGCAGCGCCGACAGGGTTGGTATAGCTTTCTTT

abundance: NA
v_gene: TRBV6-2/TRBV6-3
d_gene: NA
j_gene: TRBJ2-6
CDR3aa: CASSSQALGANVLTF
CDR3nt: TGTGCCAGCAGTTCGCAGGCTCTCGGGGCCAACGTCCTGACTTTC

abundance: NA
v_gene: TRBV27
d_gene: NA
j_gene: TRBJ2-5
CDR3aa: CASSFGATQETQYF
CDR3nt: TGTGCCAGCAGTTTTGGGGCTACCCAAGAGACCCAGTACTTC

abundance: NA
v_gene: TRBV25-1
d_gene: NA
j_gene: TRBJ1-2
CDR3aa: CASSESADTSYTF
CDR3nt: TGTGCCAGCAGTGAATCGGCCGACACCAGCTACACCTTC

abundance: NA
v_gene: TRBV19
d_gene: NA
j_gene: TRBJ2-6
CDR3aa: CASSIPTGLPGANVLTF
CDR3nt: TGTGCCAGTAGTATACCGACAGGACTCCCTGGGGCCAACGTCCTGACTTTC

abundance: NA
v_gene: TRBV4-1
d_gene: TRBD2
j_gene: TRBJ2-3
CDR3aa: CASSLGLAGLRADTQYF
CDR3nt: TGCGCCAGCAGCCTTGGACTAGCGGGGCTGAGGGCGGATACGCAGTATTTT

abundance: NA
v_gene: TRBV6-6
d_gene: NA
j_gene: TRBJ1-1
CDR3aa: CASVSEGLNTEAFF
CDR3nt: TGTGCCAGCGTTTCGGAGGGTTTGAACACTGAAGCTTTCTTT

abundance: NA
v_gene: TRBV5-5
d_gene: NA
j_gene: TRBJ1-1
CDR3aa: CASSSPGQLNTEAFF
CDR3nt: TGTGCCAGCAGCTCCCCCGGACAGTTGAACACTGAAGCTTTCTTT

abundance: NA
v_gene: TRBV5-1
d_gene: NA
j_gene: TRBJ2-1
CDR3aa: CASRDDPSSYNEQFF
CDR3nt: TGCGCCAGCAGAGATGATCCGAGCTCCTACAATGAGCAGTTCTTC

abundance: NA
v_gene: TRBV4-2
d_gene: TRBD2
j_gene: TRBJ2-3
CDR3aa: CASSPRTSSDTDTQYF
CDR3nt: TGTGCCAGCAGCCCCCGGACTAGCTCAGACACAGATACGCAGTATTTT

abundance: few
v_gene: TRBV5-1
d_gene: TRBD1
j_gene: TRBJ1-2
CDR3aa: CASSGAGGVYYGYTF
CDR3nt: TGCGCCAGCAGCGGGGCAGGGGGCGTATACTATGGCTACACCTTC

abundance: NA
v_gene: TRBV5-1
d_gene: TRBD2
j_gene: TRBJ2-1
CDR3aa: CASRLAPLAGGFNEQFF
CDR3nt: TGCGCCAGCAGACTCGCCCCACTAGCGGGGGGTTTTAATGAGCAGTTCTTC

abundance: few
v_gene: TRBV3-1/TRBV3-2
d_gene: TRBD1
j_gene: TRBJ2-2
CDR3aa: CASSPHRGNTGELFF
CDR3nt: TGTGCCAGCAGCCCCCACAGGGGTAACACCGGGGAGCTGTTTTTT

abundance: NA
v_gene: TRBV5-1
d_gene: TRBD1
j_gene: TRBJ1-1
CDR3aa: CASSLAPGGGGNTEAFF
CDR3nt: TGCGCCAGCAGCTTGGCCCCGGGAGGGGGCGGAAACACTGAAGCTTTCTTT

abundance: NA
v_gene: TRBV29-1
d_gene: NA
j_gene: TRBJ1-2
CDR3aa: CSVLTGLSNYGYTF
CDR3nt: TGCAGCGTCCTTACAGGGTTATCTAACTATGGCTACACCTTC

abundance: NA
v_gene: TRBV19
d_gene: NA
j_gene: TRBJ2-7
CDR3aa: CASSAQGRYEQYF
CDR3nt: TGTGCCAGTAGTGCGCAGGGCCGCTACGAGCAGTACTTC

abundance: NA
v_gene: TRBV9
d_gene: TRBD2
j_gene: TRBJ2-3
CDR3aa: CASSPLLATDTQYF
CDR3nt: TGTGCCAGCAGCCCTTTACTAGCGACAGATACGCAGTATTTT

abundance: NA
v_gene: TRBV30
d_gene: NA
j_gene: TRBJ2-6
CDR3aa: CAWSLSLGANVLTF
CDR3nt: TGTGCCTGGAGTCTATCTTTGGGGGCCAACGTCCTGACTTTC

abundance: NA
v_gene: TRBV19
d_gene: TRBD1
j_gene: TRBJ1-2
CDR3aa: CASSIPGQGPGYGYTF
CDR3nt: TGTGCCAGTAGTATCCCGGGACAGGGCCCAGGGTATGGCTACACCTTC

abundance: NA
v_gene: TRBV14
d_gene: TRBD1
j_gene: TRBJ1-6
CDR3aa: CASRRDSSYNSPLHF
CDR3nt: TGTGCCAGCAGGCGGGACAGCTCCTATAATTCACCCCTCCACTTT

abundance: NA
v_gene: TRBV21-1
d_gene: NA
j_gene: TRBJ1-2
CDR3aa: CASSKGTSRGYTF
CDR3nt: TGTGCCAGCAGCAAAGGGACTTCAAGGGGCTACACCTTC

abundance: NA
v_gene: TRBV11-2
d_gene: TRBD1
j_gene: TRBJ2-7
CDR3aa: CASSLDGTGSYEQYF
CDR3nt: TGTGCCAGCAGCTTAGATGGGACAGGGAGCTACGAGCAGTACTTC

abundance: NA
v_gene: TRBV6-1
d_gene: NA
j_gene: TRBJ1-2
CDR3aa: CASSESGGDGYTF
CDR3nt: TGTGCCAGCAGTGAGTCCGGGGGGGATGGCTACACCTTC

abundance: once
v_gene: TRBV19
d_gene: NA
j_gene: TRBJ1-2
CDR3aa: CASSGGLGYTF
CDR3nt: TGTGCCAGTAGTGGTGGGCTTGGCTACACCTTC

abundance: NA
v_gene: TRBV7-2
d_gene: NA
j_gene: TRBJ2-5
CDR3aa: CASSWRTRETQYF
CDR3nt: TGTGCCAGCAGCTGGAGGACGAGAGAGACCCAGTACTTC

abundance: NA
v_gene: TRBV5-4
d_gene: TRBD1
j_gene: TRBJ2-5
CDR3aa: CASSPKGGARETQYF
CDR3nt: TGTGCCAGCAGCCCTAAAGGGGGCGCGAGAGAGACCCAGTACTTC

abundance: NA
v_gene: TRBV6-5
d_gene: NA
j_gene: TRBJ1-5
CDR3aa: CASSYTTGRNQPQHF
CDR3nt: TGTGCCAGCAGTTACACGACAGGCCGCAATCAGCCCCAGCATTTT

abundance: NA
v_gene: TRBV29-1
d_gene: TRBD1
j_gene: TRBJ2-3
CDR3aa: CSARQGGTDTQYF
CDR3nt: TGCAGCGCCCGACAGGGCGGGACAGATACGCAGTATTTT

abundance: NA
v_gene: TRBV7-9
d_gene: NA
j_gene: TRBJ2-1
CDR3aa: CASRVSSYNEQFF
CDR3nt: TGTGCCAGCCGGGTGAGCTCCTACAATGAGCAGTTCTTC

abundance: NA
v_gene: TRBV2
d_gene: NA
j_gene: TRBJ1-5
CDR3aa: CASRDMARQPQHF
CDR3nt: TGTGCCAGCAGGGACATGGCCCGTCAGCCCCAGCATTTT

abundance: NA
v_gene: TRBV5-1
d_gene: TRBD1
j_gene: TRBJ2-3
CDR3aa: CASTPGQLYTDTQYF
CDR3nt: TGCGCCAGCACCCCGGGACAGCTTTACACAGATACGCAGTATTTT

abundance: NA
v_gene: TRBV24-1
d_gene: TRBD1
j_gene: TRBJ1-2
CDR3aa: CATSRSGTDNGGYTF
CDR3nt: TGTGCCACCAGTCGGTCCGGGACAGATAACGGCGGCTACACCTTC

abundance: NA
v_gene: TRBV4-1
d_gene: NA
j_gene: TRBJ1-4
CDR3aa: CASSSTTGPNEKLFF
CDR3nt: TGCGCCAGCAGCTCAACGACAGGCCCTAATGAAAAACTGTTTTTT

abundance: NA
v_gene: TRBV2
d_gene: NA
j_gene: TRBJ2-1
CDR3aa: CASSQHGRTGEQFF
CDR3nt: TGTGCCAGCAGCCAACACGGCCGTACAGGGGAGCAGTTCTTC

abundance: NA
v_gene: TRBV14
d_gene: NA
j_gene: TRBJ2-5
CDR3aa: CASSQWVGEETQYF
CDR3nt: TGTGCCAGCAGCCAATGGGTAGGGGAAGAGACCCAGTACTTC

abundance: NA
v_gene: TRBV2
d_gene: TRBD1
j_gene: TRBJ1-2
CDR3aa: CASVGETGTSYGYTF
CDR3nt: TGTGCCAGCGTGGGGGAGACAGGGACCTCCTATGGCTACACCTTC

abundance: NA
v_gene: TRBV6-8
d_gene: NA
j_gene: TRBJ2-2
CDR3aa: CASSYPGSTGELFF
CDR3nt: TGTGCCAGCAGTTACCCGGGTAGCACCGGGGAGCTGTTTTTT

abundance: NA
v_gene: TRBV5-6
d_gene: NA
j_gene: TRBJ1-2
CDR3aa: CASSLGTEVWGYTF
CDR3nt: TGTGCCAGCAGCTTGGGGACAGAAGTTTGGGGCTACACCTTC

abundance: NA
v_gene: TRBV29-1
d_gene: TRBD2
j_gene: TRBJ2-5
CDR3aa: CSVRAGSADWWTQYF
CDR3nt: TGCAGCGTTCGAGCGGGGTCGGCGGATTGGTGGACCCAGTACTTC

abundance: few
v_gene: TRBV19
d_gene: NA
j_gene: TRBJ1-5
CDR3aa: CASSRDQGGQPQHF
CDR3nt: TGTGCCAGTAGTCGGGACCAAGGGGGTCAGCCCCAGCATTTT

abundance: once
v_gene: TRBV19
d_gene: TRBD2
j_gene: TRBJ2-7
CDR3aa: CASSITASGVYEQYF
CDR3nt: TGTGCCAGTAGTATAACGGCTAGCGGGGTATACGAGCAGTACTTC